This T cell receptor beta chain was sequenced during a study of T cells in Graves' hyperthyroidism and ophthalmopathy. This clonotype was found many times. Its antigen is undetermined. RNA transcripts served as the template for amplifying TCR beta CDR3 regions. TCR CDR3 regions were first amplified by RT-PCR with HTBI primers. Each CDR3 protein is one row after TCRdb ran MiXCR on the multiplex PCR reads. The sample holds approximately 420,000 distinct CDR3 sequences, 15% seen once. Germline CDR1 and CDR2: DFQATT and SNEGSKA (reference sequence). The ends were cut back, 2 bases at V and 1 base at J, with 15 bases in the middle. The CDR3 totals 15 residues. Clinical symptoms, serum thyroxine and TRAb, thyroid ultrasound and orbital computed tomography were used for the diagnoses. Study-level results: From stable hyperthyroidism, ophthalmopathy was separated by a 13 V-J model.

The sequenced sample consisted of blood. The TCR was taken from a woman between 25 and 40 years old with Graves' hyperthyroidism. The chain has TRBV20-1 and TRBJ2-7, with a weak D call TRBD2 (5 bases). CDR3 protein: CSARPSARGSYEQYF. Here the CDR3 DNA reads TGCAGTGCTAGACCCTCCGCCCGGGGATCCTACGAGCAGTACTTC.